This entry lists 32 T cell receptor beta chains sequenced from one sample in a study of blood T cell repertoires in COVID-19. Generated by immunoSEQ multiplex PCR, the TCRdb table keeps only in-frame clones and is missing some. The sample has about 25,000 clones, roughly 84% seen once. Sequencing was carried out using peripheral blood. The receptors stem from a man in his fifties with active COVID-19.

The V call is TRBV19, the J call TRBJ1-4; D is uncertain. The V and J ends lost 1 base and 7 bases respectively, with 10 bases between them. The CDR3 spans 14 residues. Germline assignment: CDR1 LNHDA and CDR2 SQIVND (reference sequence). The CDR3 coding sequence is TGTGCCAGTAGTATAGCATCGTGGAGTGAAAAACTGTTTTTT. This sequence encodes CASSIASWSEKLFF.

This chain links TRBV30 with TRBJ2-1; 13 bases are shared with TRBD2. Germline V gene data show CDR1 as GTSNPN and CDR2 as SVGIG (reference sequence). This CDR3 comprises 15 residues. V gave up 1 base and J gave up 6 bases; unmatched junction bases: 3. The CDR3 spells CAWSAGLAGINEQFF. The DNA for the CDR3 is TGTGCCTGGAGTGCGGGACTAGCGGGAATCAATGAGCAGTTCTTC.

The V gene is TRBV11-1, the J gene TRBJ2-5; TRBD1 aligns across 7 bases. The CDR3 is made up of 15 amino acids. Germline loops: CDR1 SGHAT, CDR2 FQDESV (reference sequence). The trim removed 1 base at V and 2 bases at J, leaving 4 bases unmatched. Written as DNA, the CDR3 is TGTGCCAGCAGCTTAGACCCGGGACAGCAAGAGACCCAGTACTTC. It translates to CASSLDPGQQETQYF.

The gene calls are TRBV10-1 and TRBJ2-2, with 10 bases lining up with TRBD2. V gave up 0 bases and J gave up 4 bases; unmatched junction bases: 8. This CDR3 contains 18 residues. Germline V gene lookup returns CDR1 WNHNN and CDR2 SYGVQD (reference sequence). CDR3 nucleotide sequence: TGCGCCAGCAGTGAGTCAAGCGGGAGGGTAGTCGGCACCGGGGAGCTGTTTTTT. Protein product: CASSESSGRVVGTGELFF.

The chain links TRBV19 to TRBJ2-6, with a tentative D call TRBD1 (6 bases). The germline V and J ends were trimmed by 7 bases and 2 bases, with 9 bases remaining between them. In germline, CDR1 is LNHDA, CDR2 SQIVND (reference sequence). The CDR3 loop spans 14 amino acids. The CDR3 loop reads CASNHRAGANVLTF. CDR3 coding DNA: TGTGCCAGTAATCACAGGGCTGGGGCCAACGTCCTGACTTTC.

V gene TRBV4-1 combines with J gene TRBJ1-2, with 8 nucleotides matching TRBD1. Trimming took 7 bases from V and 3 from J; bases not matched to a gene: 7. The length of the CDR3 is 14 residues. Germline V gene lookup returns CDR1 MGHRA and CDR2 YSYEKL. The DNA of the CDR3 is TGCGCCAGCAACGGGACAGGAAGGGACTATGGCTACACCTTC. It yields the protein CASNGTGRDYGYTF.

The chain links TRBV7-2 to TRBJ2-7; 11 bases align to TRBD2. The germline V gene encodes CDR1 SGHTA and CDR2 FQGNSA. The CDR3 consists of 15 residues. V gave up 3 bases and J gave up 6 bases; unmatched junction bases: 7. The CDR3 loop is CASSFALAGAGEQYV. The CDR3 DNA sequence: TGTGCCAGCAGCTTTGCACTAGCGGGAGCCGGCGAGCAGTACGTC.

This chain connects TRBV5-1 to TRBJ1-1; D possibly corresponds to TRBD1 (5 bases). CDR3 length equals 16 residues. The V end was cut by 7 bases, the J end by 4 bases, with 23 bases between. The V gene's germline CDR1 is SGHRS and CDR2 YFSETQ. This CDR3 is CASHQYSGLGRTEAFF. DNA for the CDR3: TGCGCCAGCCACCAATATTCAGGGCTTGGTCGCACTGAAGCTTTCTTT.

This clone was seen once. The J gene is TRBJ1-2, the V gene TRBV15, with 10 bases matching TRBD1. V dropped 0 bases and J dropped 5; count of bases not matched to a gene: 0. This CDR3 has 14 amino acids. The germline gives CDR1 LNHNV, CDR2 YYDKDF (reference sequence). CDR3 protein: CATSREGQGYGYTF. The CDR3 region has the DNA TGTGCCACCAGCAGAGAGGGACAGGGGTATGGCTACACCTTC.

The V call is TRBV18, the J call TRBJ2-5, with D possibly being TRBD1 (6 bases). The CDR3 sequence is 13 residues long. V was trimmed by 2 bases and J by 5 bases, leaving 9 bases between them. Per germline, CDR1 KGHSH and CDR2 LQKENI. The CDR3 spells CASSPTGRETQYF. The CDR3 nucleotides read TGTGCCAGCTCACCAACAGGGCGGGAGACCCAGTACTTC.

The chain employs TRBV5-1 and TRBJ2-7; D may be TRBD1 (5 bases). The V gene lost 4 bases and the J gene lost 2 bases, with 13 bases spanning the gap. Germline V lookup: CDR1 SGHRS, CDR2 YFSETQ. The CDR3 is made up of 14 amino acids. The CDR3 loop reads CASSQDIPPYEQYF. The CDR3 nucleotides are TGCGCCAGCAGCCAGGACATTCCTCCCTACGAGCAGTACTTC. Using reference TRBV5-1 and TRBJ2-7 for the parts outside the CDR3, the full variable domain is KAGVTQTPRYLIKTRGQQVTLSCSPISGHRSVSWYQQTPGQGLQFLFEYFSETQRNKGNFPGRFSGRQFSNSRSEMNVSTLELGDSALYLCASSQDIPPYEQYFGPGTRLTVT.

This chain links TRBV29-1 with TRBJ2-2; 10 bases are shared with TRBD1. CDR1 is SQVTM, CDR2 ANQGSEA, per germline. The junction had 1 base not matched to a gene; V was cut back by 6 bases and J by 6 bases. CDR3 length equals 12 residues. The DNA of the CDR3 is TGCAGCGTCGACAGGGGGCCCGGGGAGCTGTTTTTT. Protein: CSVDRGPGELFF.

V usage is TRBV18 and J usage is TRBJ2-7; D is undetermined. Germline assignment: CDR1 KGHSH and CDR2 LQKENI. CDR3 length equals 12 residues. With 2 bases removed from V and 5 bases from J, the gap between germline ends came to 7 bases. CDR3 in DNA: TGTGCCAGCTCACCAACGGGTAACGAGCAGTACGTC. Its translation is CASSPTGNEQYV.

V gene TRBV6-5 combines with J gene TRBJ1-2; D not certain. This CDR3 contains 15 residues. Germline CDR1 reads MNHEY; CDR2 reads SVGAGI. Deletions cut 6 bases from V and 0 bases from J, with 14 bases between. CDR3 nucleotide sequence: TGTGCCAGCAGGAACGTTCTGGGAGCTAACTATGGCTACACCTTC. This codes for CASRNVLGANYGYTF.

The CDR3 here is CASSLGGGGSSYEQYF. The DNA of the CDR3 is TGTGCCAGCAGCTTAGGAGGCGGGGGCAGCTCCTACGAGCAGTACTTC. This rearrangement joins TRBV11-2 to TRBJ2-7, with D perhaps matching TRBD2 (7 bases). Between the trimmed V and J ends, which lost 1 base and 0 bases, there was a span of 13 bases. CDR3 length: 16 amino acids. The germline V gene has CDR1 SGHAT and CDR2 FQNNGV. Looking up the rest from reference TRBV11-2 and TRBJ2-7 gives the full variable domain: EAGVAQSPRYKIIEKRQSVAFWCNPISGHATLYWYQQILGQGPKLLIQFQNNGVVDDSQLPKDRFSAERLKGVDSTLKIQPAKLEDSAVYLCASSLGGGGSSYEQYFGPGTRLTVT.

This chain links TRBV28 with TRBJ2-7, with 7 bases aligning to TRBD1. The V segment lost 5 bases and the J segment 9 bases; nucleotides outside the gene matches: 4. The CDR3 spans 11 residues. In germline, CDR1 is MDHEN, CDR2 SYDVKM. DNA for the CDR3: TGTGCCAGCAGTGTGACAGGGTTGCAGTACTTC. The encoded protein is CASSVTGLQYF.

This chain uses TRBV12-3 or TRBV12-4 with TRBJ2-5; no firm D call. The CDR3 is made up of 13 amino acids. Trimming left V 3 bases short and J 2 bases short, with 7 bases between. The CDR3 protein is CASSFLRQETQYF. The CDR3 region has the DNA TGTGCCAGCAGTTTCTTGCGGCAAGAGACCCAGTACTTC.

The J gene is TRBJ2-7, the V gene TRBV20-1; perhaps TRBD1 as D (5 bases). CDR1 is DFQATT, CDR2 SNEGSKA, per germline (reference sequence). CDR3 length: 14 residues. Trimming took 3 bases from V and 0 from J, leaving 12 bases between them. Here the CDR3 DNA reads TGCAGTGCTAGTGAGGACACCGCCTCCTACGAGCAGTACTTC. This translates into CSASEDTASYEQYF.

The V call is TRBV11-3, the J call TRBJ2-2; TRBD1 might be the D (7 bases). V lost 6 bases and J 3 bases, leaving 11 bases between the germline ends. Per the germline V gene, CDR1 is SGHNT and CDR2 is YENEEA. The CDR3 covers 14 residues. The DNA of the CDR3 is TGTGCCAGCAGACAGGGGACTTACACCGGGGAGCTGTTTTTT. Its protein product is CASRQGTYTGELFF.

CDR3 coding DNA: TGCGCCAGCAGCCAAGTCCCGGGGGGACATTACTCTGGAAACACCATATATTTT. This sequence encodes CASSQVPGGHYSGNTIYF. This rearrangement joins TRBV4-1 to TRBJ1-3, with D tentatively TRBD1 (6 bases). The CDR3 is made up of 18 amino acids. The V and J ends lost 1 base and 0 bases respectively, with 16 bases between them. In germline, CDR1 is MGHRA, CDR2 YSYEKL.

Here the CDR3 DNA reads TGTGCCAGCAGCATCGGGAGTAACTATGGCTACACCTTC. Translation: CASSIGSNYGYTF. The chain has TRBV5-5 and TRBJ1-2; D remains ambiguous. CDR3 length equals 13 residues. The germline V gene encodes CDR1 SGHKS and CDR2 YYEKEE (reference sequence). The V end lost 4 bases, the J end lost 1 base, and 8 bases lay between the germline ends.

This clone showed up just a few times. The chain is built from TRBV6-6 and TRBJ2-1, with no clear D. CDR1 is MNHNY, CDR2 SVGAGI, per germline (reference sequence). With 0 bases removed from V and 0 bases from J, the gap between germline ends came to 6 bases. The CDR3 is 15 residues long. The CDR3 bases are TGTGCCAGCAGTTACTCCGGTAGCTCCTACAATGAGCAGTTCTTC. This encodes CASSYSGSSYNEQFF.

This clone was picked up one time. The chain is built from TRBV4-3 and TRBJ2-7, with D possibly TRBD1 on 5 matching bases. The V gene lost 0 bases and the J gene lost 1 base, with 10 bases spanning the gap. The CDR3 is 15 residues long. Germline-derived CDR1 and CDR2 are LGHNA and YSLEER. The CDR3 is CASSQDAGPSYEQYV. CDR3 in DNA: TGCGCCAGCAGCCAAGACGCAGGGCCGTCCTACGAGCAGTACGTC.

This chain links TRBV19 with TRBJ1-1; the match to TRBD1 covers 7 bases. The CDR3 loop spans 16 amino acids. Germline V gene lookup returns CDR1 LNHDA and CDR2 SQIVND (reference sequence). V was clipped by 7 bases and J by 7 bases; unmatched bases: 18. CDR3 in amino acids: CASNDRQTGRIGEAFF. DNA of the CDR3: TGTGCCAGTAACGACCGACAGACAGGGCGGATTGGTGAAGCTTTCTTT. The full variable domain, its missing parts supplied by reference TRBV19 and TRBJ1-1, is DGGITQSPKYLFRKEGQNVTLSCEQNLNHDAMYWYRQDPGQGLRLIYYSQIVNDFQKGDIAEGYSVSREKKESFPLTVTSAQKNPTAFYLCASNDRQTGRIGEAFFGQGTRLTVV.

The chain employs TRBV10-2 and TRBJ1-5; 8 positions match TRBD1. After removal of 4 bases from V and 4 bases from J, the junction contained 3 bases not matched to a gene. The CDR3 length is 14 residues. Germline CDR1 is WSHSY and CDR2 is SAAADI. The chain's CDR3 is CASSGGQVNQPQHF. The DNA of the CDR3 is TGCGCCAGCAGTGGGGGACAGGTTAATCAGCCCCAGCATTTT.

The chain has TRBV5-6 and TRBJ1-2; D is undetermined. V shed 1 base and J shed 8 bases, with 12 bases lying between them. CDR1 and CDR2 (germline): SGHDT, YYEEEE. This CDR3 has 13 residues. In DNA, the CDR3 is TGTGCCAGCAGCTTGAAAGGCGGAGCGGGCTACACCTTC. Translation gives CASSLKGGAGYTF.

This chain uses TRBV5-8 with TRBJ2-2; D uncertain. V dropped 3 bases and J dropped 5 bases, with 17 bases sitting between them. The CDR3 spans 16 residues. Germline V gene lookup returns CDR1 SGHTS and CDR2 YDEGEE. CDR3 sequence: CASSSQHIFVTGELFF. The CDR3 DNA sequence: TGTGCCAGCAGCTCCCAACATATATTCGTTACCGGGGAGCTGTTTTTT.

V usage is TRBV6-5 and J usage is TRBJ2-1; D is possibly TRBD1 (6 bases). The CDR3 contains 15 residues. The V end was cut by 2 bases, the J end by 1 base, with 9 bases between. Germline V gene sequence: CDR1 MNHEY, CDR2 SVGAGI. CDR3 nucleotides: TGTGCCAGCAGTTACGGGGGCCCTTCCTACAATGAGCAGTTCTTC. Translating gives CASSYGGPSYNEQFF.

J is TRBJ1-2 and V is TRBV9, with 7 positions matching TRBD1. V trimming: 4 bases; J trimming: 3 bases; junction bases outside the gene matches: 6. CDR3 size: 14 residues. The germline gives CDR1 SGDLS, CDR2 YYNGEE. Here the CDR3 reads CASSLYDRDYGYTF. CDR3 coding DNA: TGTGCCAGCAGCCTATACGACAGGGACTATGGCTACACCTTC.

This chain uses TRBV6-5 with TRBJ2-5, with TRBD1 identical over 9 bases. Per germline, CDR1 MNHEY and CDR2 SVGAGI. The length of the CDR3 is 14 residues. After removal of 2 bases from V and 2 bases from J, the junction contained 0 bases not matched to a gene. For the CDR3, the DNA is TGTGCCAGCAGTTACGACAGGGGGCAAGAGACCCAGTACTTC. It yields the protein CASSYDRGQETQYF.

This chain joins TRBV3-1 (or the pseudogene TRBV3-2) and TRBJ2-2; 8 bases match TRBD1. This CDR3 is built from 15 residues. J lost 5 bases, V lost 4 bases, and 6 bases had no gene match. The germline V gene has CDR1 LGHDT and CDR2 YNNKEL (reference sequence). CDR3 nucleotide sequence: TGTGCCAGCAGCCCCCGGACAGGGCTTACCGGGGAGCTGTTTTTT. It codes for CASSPRTGLTGELFF.

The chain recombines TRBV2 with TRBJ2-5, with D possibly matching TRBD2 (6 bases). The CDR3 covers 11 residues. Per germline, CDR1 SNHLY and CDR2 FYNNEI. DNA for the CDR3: TGTGCGGGGGGTGGCGGGGAGACCCAGTACTTC. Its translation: CAGGGGETQYF.